The source of this T cell receptor (beta chain) is a study of T cell repertoires in cytomegalovirus infection. Findings and caveats of the study: What dominated the ex vivo response were HLA-C-restricted CMV-specific TCR beta clonotypes.

TCRdb called the reads again in MiXCR, with one record for every CDR3 protein. In the table there are fewer than 200,000 distinct CDR3 sequences, less than 9.5% of which are singletons. V was clipped by 3 bases and J by 10 bases; unmatched bases: 12. Germline V CDR1 and CDR2: SEHNR, FQNEAQ (reference sequence). The CDR3 has 16 amino acids. This clonotype was seen ten or more times. The antigen is not known. V gene TRBV7-9 combines with J gene TRBJ2-1, with TRBD2 identical over 10 bases. This TCR was sampled from a human donor in good health (CMV status not recorded). Some clones in this sample may be carry-over from other donors' samples. Sequencing was done on a sample of PBMCs. The DNA of the CDR3 is TGTGCCAGCAGCTTGGGGGAGGGACTAGCGCGGTTAGAGCAGTTCTTC. Its translation: CASSLGEGLARLEQFF.